This T cell receptor (beta chain) stems from a study of T cells in Graves' hyperthyroidism and ophthalmopathy. Study-wide results and limits: Appearing also in blood were most of the thyroid clonotypes expanded above 0.001.

CDR1 is MNHEY and CDR2 is SMNVEV in the germline V gene (reference sequence). The CDR3 is made up of 14 amino acids. Deletions cut 3 bases from V and 7 bases from J, with 15 bases between. Amplification yielded TCR beta CDR3 regions, with RNA transcripts as the source. The study used the HTBI primer set for a first-round RT-PCR of the TCR CDR3. TCRdb re-called the multiplex PCR reads through MiXCR, storing one row per CDR3 protein. Of 250,000 to 300,000 distinct CDR3 sequences in the sample, more than 10% were seen once. This clonotype was observed many times. No antigen is known for it. Used for diagnoses were clinical symptoms, serum thyroxine and TRAb, thyroid ultrasound and orbital computed tomography.

This TCR was sampled from a woman in her 30s with Graves' hyperthyroidism that later progressed to Graves' ophthalmopathy. J is TRBJ1-1 and V is TRBV27; D is undetermined. The sequenced sample was blood. The CDR3 sequence is CASSFRVSSGEAFF. In DNA form, the CDR3 reads TGTGCCAGCAGTTTCCGGGTTTCGTCGGGTGAAGCTTTCTTT.